The 8 T cell receptor beta chains listed next were all sequenced from one sample in a study of blood T cell repertoires in COVID-19. Sequencing used immunoSEQ multiplex PCR; TCRdb keeps in-frame clones, though not all of them. This table holds about 90,000 clones, 80% to 90% found once. Material for sequencing was peripheral blood. The receptors here all came from a man older than 75 with acute or convalescent COVID-19.

The V gene is TRBV19, the J gene TRBJ2-1, with TRBD2 matching 10 bases. The CDR3 has 18 amino acids. Germline V gene sequence: CDR1 LNHDA, CDR2 SQIVND (reference sequence). V lost 1 base and J lost 5; bases outside the gene matches: 11. For the CDR3, the DNA is TGTGCCAGTAGTATAGGCCCCCCTAGCGGGGGACGAAACAATGAGCAGTTCTTC. As protein: CASSIGPPSGGRNNEQFF.

This sequence joins TRBV13 and TRBJ2-3; TRBD2 matches at 10 bases. V shed 2 bases and J 3 bases; nucleotides not matched to a gene: 2. The CDR3 totals 15 residues. The germline CDR1 and CDR2 sequences are PRHDT and FYEKMQ (reference sequence). The CDR3 sequence: CASSLRTSGTDTQYF. The CDR3 region has the DNA TGTGCCAGCAGCTTACGGACTAGCGGTACAGATACGCAGTATTTT.

This clone was seen a handful of times. The chain combines TRBV28 with TRBJ2-1, with TRBD2 identical over 11 bases. The junction had 18 bases not matched to a gene; V was cut back by 4 bases and J by 1 base. There are 21 residues in the CDR3. The germline V gene has CDR1 MDHEN and CDR2 SYDVKM. The CDR3 sequence is CASSSPRLAGFHPGSYNEQFF. DNA for the CDR3: TGTGCCAGCAGTTCTCCCAGACTAGCGGGATTTCATCCTGGTTCCTACAATGAGCAGTTCTTC.

Written as DNA, the CDR3 is TGTGCCAGCAGCTTAAAGATAGGTTCGGGGTACACTGAAGCTTTCTTT. This codes for CASSLKIGSGYTEAFF. The chain is built from TRBV13 and TRBJ1-1; D gene ambiguous. CDR3 length equals 16 residues. Trimming cost V 2 bases and J 3 bases, with 16 bases left between them. Germline V CDR1 and CDR2: PRHDT, FYEKMQ (reference sequence).

V gene TRBV7-9 combines with J gene TRBJ2-7; 11 bases agree with TRBD2. Losses at the gene ends were 1 base for V and 3 bases for J; bases not matched to a gene: 8. This CDR3 is built from 17 residues. Germline CDR1 reads SEHNR; CDR2 reads FQNEAQ (reference sequence). The CDR3 nucleotides read TGTGCCAGCAGCTTAGATCTTGGTAGCGGGAGGGTCTACGAGCAGTACTTC. This codes for CASSLDLGSGRVYEQYF.

This clone was recorded once. The V call is TRBV3-1 (or the pseudogene TRBV3-2), the J call TRBJ2-1; D is unresolved. The germline CDR1 and CDR2 sequences are LGHDT and YNNKEL (reference sequence). The CDR3 contains 12 residues. Deletions cut 2 bases from V and 7 bases from J, with 6 bases between. CDR3 nucleotides: TGTGCCAGCAGCCAACCGAGGAATGAGCAGTTCTTC. Its translation: CASSQPRNEQFF.

This chain joins TRBV28 and TRBJ1-6; no firm D call. From germline, CDR1 is MDHEN and CDR2 SYDVKM. This CDR3 contains 12 residues. Trimming took off 5 bases at V and 11 bases at J, with 10 bases between the two ends. The DNA for the CDR3 is TGTGCCAGCAGTGCACCCCAGACACCCCTCCACTTT. It is translated as CASSAPQTPLHF.

This rearrangement joins TRBV10-3 to TRBJ2-2, with 14 bases that match TRBD2. The J segment lost 2 bases and the V segment lost 6 bases, leaving 5 bases of the junction unmatched. Germline loops: CDR1 ENHRY, CDR2 SYGVKD. CDR3 length: 17 amino acids. This CDR3 reads CAISPGLAGVNTGELFF. Here the CDR3 DNA reads TGTGCCATCAGCCCGGGACTAGCGGGAGTTAACACCGGGGAGCTGTTTTTT.